This TCR beta chain was sequenced for a study of cytomegalovirus exposure and HLA in healthy donors. PCR was performed using 60 Vbeta and 13 Jbeta primers. Profiling relied on immunoSEQ multiplex PCR, and the TCRdb table lists in-frame clones only, not all of them. This sample has 150,000 or so clones, with roughly three quarters found just once. V lost 7 bases to trimming and J lost 4 bases, with 12 bases between them. Germline V gene data show CDR1 as SNHLY and CDR2 as FYNNEI. The CDR3 loop spans 13 amino acids. Points from the study as a whole: Reports showed the classifier diagnosing cytomegalovirus status with high specificity and sensitivity. Three CMV-associated chains were confirmed in vitro to be specific for CMV antigens. TCR beta sequences reportedly predicted most subjects' HLA-A and HLA-B alleles accurately.

In its sample, this clone is medium-sized. As yet, its antigen is unknown. This clonotype was sampled from a man younger than 30 in good health and CMV-seropositive. V is TRBV2 and J is TRBJ2-3, with D tentatively TRBD2 (6 bases). What was sequenced was PBMCs. Here the CDR3 reads CASTRLDPDTQYF. CDR3 DNA sequence: TGTGCCAGCACCCGACTAGATCCAGATACGCAGTATTTT.